This T cell receptor (beta chain) was identified in a study of blood T cells in healthy people across ages. The CDR3 extends over 17 amino acids. CDR1 and CDR2 from the germline V gene are SGHVS and FQNEAQ. V gave up 2 bases and J gave up 7 bases, with 23 bases separating them. The second PCR ran about 6 to 11 cycles with a sample-barcoded 5' primer and J-beta primers. From each sample, at least 3 million paired-end reads containing CDR3 were obtained. Using its own MiXCR run on the 5' RACE reads, TCRdb lists one record per CDR3 protein. The data show some 1,800,000 distinct CDR3 sequences, with 35% to 50% seen just once and 20% to 25% held by the top ten. Samples had at least 6 million PBMCs isolated from them.

The TCR originated in a human donor in good health. The chain has TRBV7-8 and TRBJ1-2; possible D gene TRBD1, 6 bases. Sequencing was carried out using blood. This chain's CDR3 is CASSLRLGQSGVGGYTF. In DNA, the CDR3 is TGTGCCAGCAGCTTAAGGCTTGGACAGTCGGGCGTGGGTGGCTACACCTTC.